This record covers a single T cell receptor beta chain. The antigen remains undetermined. CDR1 is MNHEY, CDR2 SMNVEV, per germline (reference sequence). The V end was cut by 6 bases, the J end by 5 bases, with 19 bases between. This CDR3 has 15 residues. The sample is drawn from a study of CD8+ T cells in alopecia areata. Looking at the study overall: The SALT score measured affected scalp surface percentage in treated patients. Study results and caveats: Because one nonresponder was included, the link of baseline CD8+ expansion to response is considered uncertain.

RNA, once extracted, was reverse transcribed into cDNA for use as the sequencing template. Sequencing used immunoSEQ multiplex PCR; TCRdb keeps in-frame clones, though not all of them. The table shows about 200,000 clones, with around 56% occurring only once. Stated treatment: oral pan-JAK inhibitor, 5-10 mg twice daily. This rearrangement joins TRBV27 to TRBJ2-5; a weak D match, TRBD1 (5 bases). This receptor was identified in a human donor with alopecia areata. Source: CD4+ T cells sorted from blood, taken at week 4, from a patient treated with tofacitinib. CDR3: CASSPPAGLGETQYF. As DNA, the CDR3 is TGTGCCAGCAGCCCACCGGCAGGGTTGGGCGAGACCCAGTACTTC.